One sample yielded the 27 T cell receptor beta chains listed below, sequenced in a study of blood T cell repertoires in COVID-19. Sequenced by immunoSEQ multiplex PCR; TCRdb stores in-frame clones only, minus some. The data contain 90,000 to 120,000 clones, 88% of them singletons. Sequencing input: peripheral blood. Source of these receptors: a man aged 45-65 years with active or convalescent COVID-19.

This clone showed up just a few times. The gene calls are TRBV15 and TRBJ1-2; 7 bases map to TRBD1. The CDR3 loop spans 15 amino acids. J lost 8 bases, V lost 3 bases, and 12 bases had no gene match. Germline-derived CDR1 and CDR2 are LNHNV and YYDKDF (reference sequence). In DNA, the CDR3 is TGTGCCACCAGCAGGGGGGACAGAACCAAATCCGGCTACACCTTC. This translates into CATSRGDRTKSGYTF.

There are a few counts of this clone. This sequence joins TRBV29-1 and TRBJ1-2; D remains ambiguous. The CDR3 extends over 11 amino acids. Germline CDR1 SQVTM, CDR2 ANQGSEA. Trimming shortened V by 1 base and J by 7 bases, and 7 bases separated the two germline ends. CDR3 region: CSVEVRGGYTF. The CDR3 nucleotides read TGCAGCGTTGAAGTACGGGGTGGCTACACCTTC.

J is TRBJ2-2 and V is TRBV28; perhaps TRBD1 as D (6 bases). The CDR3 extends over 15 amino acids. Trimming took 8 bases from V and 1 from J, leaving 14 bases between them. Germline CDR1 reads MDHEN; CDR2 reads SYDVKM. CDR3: CASLQGTQNTGELFF. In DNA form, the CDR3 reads TGTGCCAGCCTGCAGGGGACACAGAACACCGGGGAGCTGTTTTTT. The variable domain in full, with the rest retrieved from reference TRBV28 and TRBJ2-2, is DVKVTQSSRYLVKRTGEKVFLECVQDMDHENMFWYRQDPGLGLRLIYFSYDVKMKEKGDIPEGYSVSREKKERFSLILESASTNQTSMYLCASLQGTQNTGELFFGEGSRLTVL.

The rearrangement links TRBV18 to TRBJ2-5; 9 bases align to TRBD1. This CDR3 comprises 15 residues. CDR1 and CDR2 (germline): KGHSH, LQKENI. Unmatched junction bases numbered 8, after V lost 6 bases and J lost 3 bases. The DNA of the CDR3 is TGTGCCAGCTCCCGAGGGACAGGGAAAAAAGAGACCCAGTACTTC. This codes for CASSRGTGKKETQYF.

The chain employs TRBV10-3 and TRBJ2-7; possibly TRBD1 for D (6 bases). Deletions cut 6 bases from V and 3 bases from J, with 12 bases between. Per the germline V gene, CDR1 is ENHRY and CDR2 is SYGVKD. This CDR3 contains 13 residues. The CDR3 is CAISPRGGYEQYF. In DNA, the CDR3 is TGTGCCATCAGCCCCAGGGGTGGCTACGAGCAGTACTTC.

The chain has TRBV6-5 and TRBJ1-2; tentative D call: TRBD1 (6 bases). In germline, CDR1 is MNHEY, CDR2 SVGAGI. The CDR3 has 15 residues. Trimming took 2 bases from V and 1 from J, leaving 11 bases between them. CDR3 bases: TGTGCCAGCAGTTACGGCAGGGGCAATAACTATGGCTACACCTTC. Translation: CASSYGRGNNYGYTF.

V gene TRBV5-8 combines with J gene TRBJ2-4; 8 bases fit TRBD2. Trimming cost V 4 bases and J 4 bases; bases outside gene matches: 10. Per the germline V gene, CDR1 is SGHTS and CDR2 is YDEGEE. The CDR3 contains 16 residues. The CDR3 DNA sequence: TGTGCCAGCAGCCAGGACGGGGGGGGCATAAAAAACATTCAGTACTTC. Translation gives CASSQDGGGIKNIQYF.

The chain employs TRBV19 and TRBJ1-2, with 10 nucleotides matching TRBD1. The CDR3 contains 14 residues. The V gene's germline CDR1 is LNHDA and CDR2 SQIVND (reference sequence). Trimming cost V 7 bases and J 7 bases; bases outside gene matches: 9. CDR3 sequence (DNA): TGTGCCAGTAACCGACAGGGGGCGCCTGGTGGCTACACCTTC. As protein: CASNRQGAPGGYTF. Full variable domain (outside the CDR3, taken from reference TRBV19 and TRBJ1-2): DGGITQSPKYLFRKEGQNVTLSCEQNLNHDAMYWYRQDPGQGLRLIYYSQIVNDFQKGDIAEGYSVSREKKESFPLTVTSAQKNPTAFYLCASNRQGAPGGYTFGSGTRLTVV.

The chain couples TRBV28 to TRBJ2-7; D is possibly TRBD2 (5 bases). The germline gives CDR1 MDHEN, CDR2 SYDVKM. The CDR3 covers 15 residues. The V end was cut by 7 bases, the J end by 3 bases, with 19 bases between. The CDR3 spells CASTASLTLLYEQYF. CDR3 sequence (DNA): TGTGCCAGCACTGCTAGCCTAACATTGCTCTACGAGCAGTACTTC.

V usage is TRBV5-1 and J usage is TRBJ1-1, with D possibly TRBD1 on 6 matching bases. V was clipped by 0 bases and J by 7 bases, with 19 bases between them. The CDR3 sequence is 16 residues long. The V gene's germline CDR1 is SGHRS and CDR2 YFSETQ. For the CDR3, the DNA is TGCGCCAGCAGCTTGGACCATAACAGGGCTCCGGATGAAGCTTTCTTT. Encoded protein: CASSLDHNRAPDEAFF.

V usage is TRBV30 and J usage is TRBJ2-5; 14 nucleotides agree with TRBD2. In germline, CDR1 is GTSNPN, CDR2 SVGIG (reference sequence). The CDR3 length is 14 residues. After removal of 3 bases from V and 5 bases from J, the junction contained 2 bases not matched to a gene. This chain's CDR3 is CAWSGTSGSETQYF. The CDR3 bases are TGTGCCTGGAGCGGGACTAGCGGGAGTGAGACCCAGTACTTC.

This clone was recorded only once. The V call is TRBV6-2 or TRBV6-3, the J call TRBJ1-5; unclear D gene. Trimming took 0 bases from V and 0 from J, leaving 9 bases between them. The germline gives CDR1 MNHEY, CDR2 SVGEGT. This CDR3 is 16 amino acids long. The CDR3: CASSYSRADSNQPQHF. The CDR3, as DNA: TGTGCCAGCAGTTACTCGAGGGCAGATAGCAATCAGCCCCAGCATTTT.

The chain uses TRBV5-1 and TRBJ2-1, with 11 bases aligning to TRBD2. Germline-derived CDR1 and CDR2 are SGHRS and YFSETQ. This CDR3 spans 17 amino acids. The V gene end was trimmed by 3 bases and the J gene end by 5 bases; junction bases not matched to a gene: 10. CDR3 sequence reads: CASSYGTGTSGDNEQFF. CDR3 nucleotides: TGCGCCAGCAGCTATGGGACCGGGACTAGCGGTGACAATGAGCAGTTCTTC.

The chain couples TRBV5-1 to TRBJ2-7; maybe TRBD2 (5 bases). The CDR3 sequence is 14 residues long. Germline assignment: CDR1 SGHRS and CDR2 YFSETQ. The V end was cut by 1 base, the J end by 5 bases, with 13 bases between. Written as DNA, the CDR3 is TGCGCCAGCAGCTTGCGTCCGGGGAAGGACGAGCAGTACTTC. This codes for CASSLRPGKDEQYF. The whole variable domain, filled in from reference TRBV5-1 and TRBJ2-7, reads KAGVTQTPRYLIKTRGQQVTLSCSPISGHRSVSWYQQTPGQGLQFLFEYFSETQRNKGNFPGRFSGRQFSNSRSEMNVSTLELGDSALYLCASSLRPGKDEQYFGPGTRLTVT.

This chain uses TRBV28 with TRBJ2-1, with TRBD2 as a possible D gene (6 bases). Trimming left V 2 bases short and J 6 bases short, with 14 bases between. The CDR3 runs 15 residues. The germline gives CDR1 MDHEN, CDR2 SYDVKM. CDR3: CASSLAGLEINEQFF. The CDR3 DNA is TGTGCCAGCAGTTTAGCGGGACTCGAAATCAATGAGCAGTTCTTC. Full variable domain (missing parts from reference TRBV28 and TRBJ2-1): DVKVTQSSRYLVKRTGEKVFLECVQDMDHENMFWYRQDPGLGLRLIYFSYDVKMKEKGDIPEGYSVSREKKERFSLILESASTNQTSMYLCASSLAGLEINEQFFGPGTRLTVL.

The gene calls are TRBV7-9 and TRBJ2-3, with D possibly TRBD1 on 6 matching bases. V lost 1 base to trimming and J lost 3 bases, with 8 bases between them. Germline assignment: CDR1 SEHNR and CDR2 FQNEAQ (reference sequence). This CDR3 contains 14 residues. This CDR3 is CASSLGRGTDTQYF. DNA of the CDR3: TGTGCCAGCAGCTTAGGCAGGGGAACAGATACGCAGTATTTT. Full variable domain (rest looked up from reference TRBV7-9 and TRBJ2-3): DTGVSQNPRHKITKRGQNVTFRCDPISEHNRLYWYRQTLGQGPEFLTYFQNEAQLEKSRLLSDRFSAERPKGSFSTLEIQRTEQGDSAMYLCASSLGRGTDTQYFGPGTRLTVL.

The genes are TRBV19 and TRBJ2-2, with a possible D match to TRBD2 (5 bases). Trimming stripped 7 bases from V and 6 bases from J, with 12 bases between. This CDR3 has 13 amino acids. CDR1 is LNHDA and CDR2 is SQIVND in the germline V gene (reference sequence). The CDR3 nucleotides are TGTGCCAGTACCCCCGGGGTGGCCGGGGAGCTGTTTTTT. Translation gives CASTPGVAGELFF.

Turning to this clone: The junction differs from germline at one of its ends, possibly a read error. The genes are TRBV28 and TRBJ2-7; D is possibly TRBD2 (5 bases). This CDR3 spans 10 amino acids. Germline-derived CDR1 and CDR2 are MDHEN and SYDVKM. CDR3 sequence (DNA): TGTGCCAGCAGTTTACACGGACTCGTCTTC. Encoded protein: CASSLHGLVF.

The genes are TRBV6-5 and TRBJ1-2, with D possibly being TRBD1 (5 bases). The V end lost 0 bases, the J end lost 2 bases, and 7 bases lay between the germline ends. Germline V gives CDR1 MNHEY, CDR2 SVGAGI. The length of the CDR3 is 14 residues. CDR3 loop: CASSYSAGNYGYTF. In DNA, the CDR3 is TGTGCCAGCAGTTACTCGGCAGGGAACTATGGCTACACCTTC.

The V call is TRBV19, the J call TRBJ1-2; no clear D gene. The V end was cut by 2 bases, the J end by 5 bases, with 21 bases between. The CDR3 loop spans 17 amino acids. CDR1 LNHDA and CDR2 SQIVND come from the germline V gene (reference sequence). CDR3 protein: CASSINSWRSGSYGYTF. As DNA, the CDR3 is TGTGCCAGTAGTATAAATTCGTGGCGGTCGGGTTCTTATGGCTACACCTTC.

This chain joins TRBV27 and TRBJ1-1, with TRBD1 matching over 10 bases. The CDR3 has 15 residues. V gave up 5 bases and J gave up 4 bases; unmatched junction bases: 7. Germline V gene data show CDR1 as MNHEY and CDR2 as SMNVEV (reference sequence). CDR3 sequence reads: CASSPRQGAGTEAFF. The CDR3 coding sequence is TGTGCCAGCAGTCCCCGACAGGGGGCAGGCACTGAAGCTTTCTTT.

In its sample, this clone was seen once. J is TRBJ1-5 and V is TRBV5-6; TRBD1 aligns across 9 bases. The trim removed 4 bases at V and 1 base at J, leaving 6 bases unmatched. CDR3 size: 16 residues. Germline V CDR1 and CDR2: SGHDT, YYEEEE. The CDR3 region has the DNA TGTGCCAGCAGCCCGCGGACAGGGGCCAGCAATCAGCCCCAGCATTTT. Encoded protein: CASSPRTGASNQPQHF.

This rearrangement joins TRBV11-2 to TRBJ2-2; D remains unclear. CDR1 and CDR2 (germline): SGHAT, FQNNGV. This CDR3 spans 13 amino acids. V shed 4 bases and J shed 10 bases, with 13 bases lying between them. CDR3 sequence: CASSSSYNEELFF. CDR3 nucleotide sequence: TGTGCCAGCAGCTCGTCTTACAACGAGGAGCTGTTTTTT.

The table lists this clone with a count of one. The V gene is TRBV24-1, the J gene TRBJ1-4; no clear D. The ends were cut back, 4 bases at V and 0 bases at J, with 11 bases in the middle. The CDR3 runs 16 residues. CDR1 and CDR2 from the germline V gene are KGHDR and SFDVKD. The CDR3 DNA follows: TGTGCCACCAGTGACGGGAGTCTTGCAACTAATGAAAAACTGTTTTTT. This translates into CATSDGSLATNEKLFF.

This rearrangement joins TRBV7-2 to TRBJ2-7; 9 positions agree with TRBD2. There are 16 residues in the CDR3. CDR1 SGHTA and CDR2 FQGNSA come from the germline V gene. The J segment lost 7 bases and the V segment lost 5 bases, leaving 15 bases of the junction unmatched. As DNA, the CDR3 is TGTGCCAGCAGCCCGCGGACTAGCGCCCGCCAAGGGGAGCAGTACTTC. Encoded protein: CASSPRTSARQGEQYF.

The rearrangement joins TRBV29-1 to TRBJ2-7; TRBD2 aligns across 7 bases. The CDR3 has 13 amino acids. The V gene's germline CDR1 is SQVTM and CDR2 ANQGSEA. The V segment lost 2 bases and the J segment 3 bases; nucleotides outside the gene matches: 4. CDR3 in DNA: TGCAGCGTTGAACCGGGGGGAGGCTACGAGCAGTACTTC. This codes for CSVEPGGGYEQYF.

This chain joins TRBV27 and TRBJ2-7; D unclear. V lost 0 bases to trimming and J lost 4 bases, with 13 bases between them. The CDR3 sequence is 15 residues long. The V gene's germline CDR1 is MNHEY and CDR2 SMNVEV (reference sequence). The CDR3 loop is CASSLSFSTVYEQYF. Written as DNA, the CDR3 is TGTGCCAGCAGTTTATCGTTTAGTACGGTTTACGAGCAGTACTTC.